The sequence of this T cell receptor beta chain was determined in a study of blood T cell repertoires in COVID-19. As for the study in general: Acute and convalescent COVID-19 specimens originated in the United States, Italy and Spain. PBMCs, B-cell-depleted T cells, or T cells provided the cDNA or gDNA that made up the material.

J gave up 5 bases and V 4 bases, and 9 bases lay outside the gene matches. The CDR3 totals 15 residues. In germline, CDR1 is SGHRS, CDR2 YFSETQ. As handled by the study authors: Reference gene primer amplification gave estimated nucleated cell counts. Libraries were prepared by immunoSEQ multiplex PCR; TCRdb keeps only in-frame clonotypes and omits some of them. That table gives V, J and clone size, and the DNA gave D and trimming. The sample contains 370,000 or so clones, roughly four fifths of which appear only once. The V call is TRBV5-1, the J call TRBJ1-1, with 9 nucleotides matching TRBD1. Material for sequencing was peripheral blood. This clonotype was obtained from a human donor with acute or convalescent COVID-19. The donor label of this sample is uncertain. In nucleotides, the CDR3 is TGCGCCAGCAGCATAATACAGGGGGCGCGGACTGAAGCTTTCTTT. This sequence encodes CASSIIQGARTEAFF.